The following is a T cell receptor (beta chain) sequence with its context. In the study's own analysis: Using reference gene primer amplification, nucleated cell counts were estimated. Only in-frame clones appear in the TCRdb table, and some are missing; sequencing was by immunoSEQ multiplex PCR. V, J and clone size reflect that table, while D and trimming were determined from the DNA. The repertoire includes roughly 200,000 clones, more than 70% of them detected once, and less than 9% sits in the top ten. The source of the sample is a study of blood T cell repertoires in COVID-19. Study overall: Acute and convalescent COVID-19 samples came from the United States, Italy and Spain.

The germline CDR1 and CDR2 sequences are MNHNS and SASEGT. V was trimmed by 3 bases and J by 0 bases, leaving 18 bases between them. This CDR3 region has 18 residues. The chain couples TRBV6-1 to TRBJ1-5; weak D call: TRBD1 (5 bases). Sample: peripheral blood. This receptor was obtained from a woman in her sixties or seventies with acute or convalescent COVID-19. Here the CDR3 DNA reads TGTGCCAGCAGTGATCCCCAGCGGGGCGGGAATAGCAATCAGCCCCAGCATTTT. Its protein is CASSDPQRGGNSNQPQHF.